Listed below are T cell receptor beta chains from one sample, sequenced in a study of blood T cell repertoires in COVID-19. TCRdb's table, derived via immunoSEQ multiplex PCR, lists solely in-frame clones and lacks some. The repertoire holds 100,000 or so clones, with 70% to 90% as singletons. The sample comprised peripheral blood. All receptors come from a man aged 45-60 years with active or convalescent COVID-19. CDR3s include the opening cysteine and the closing phenylalanine or tryptophan. A D gene is named only where the DNA matches it firmly. The size field is filled for only some rows; it gives once, few, many or a size class.

>TRBJ2-4|TRBV5-8|NA|NA
TGTGCCAGCAGCGAAAGGACTCTAGCCAAAAACATTCAGTACTTC
CASSERTLAKNIQYF
>TRBJ1-5|TRBV9|few|NA
TGTGCCAGCTCCCCCGGTTCAAGACAGCCCCAGCATTTT
CASSPGSRQPQHF
>TRBJ1-4|TRBV6-5|NA|NA
TGTGCCAGCAGTATAGGGGGATCTAATGAAAAACTGTTTTTT
CASSIGGSNEKLFF
>TRBJ1-1|TRBV5-6|NA|TRBD1
TGTGCCAGCAGCTCCCTGGACAGGCTGGGTGAAGCTTTCTTT
CASSSLDRLGEAFF
>TRBJ2-5|TRBV5-4|NA|TRBD2
TGTGCCAGCAGCCCTCGGCAGGGAGGGGCAGTGCAGACCCAGTACTTC
CASSPRQGGAVQTQYF
>TRBJ1-2|TRBV5-1|NA|NA
TGCGCCAGCAGCTTGGTGGCAGGCGATGGCTACACCTTC
CASSLVAGDGYTF
>TRBJ1-3|TRBV10-3|once|NA
TGTGCCATCAGTGAGGGACAGAGCTCTGGAAACACCATATATTTT
CAISEGQSSGNTIYF
>TRBJ1-3|TRBV6-5|NA|NA
TGTGCCAGCAGTCCACCTACAGGGGGAAACACCATATATTTT
CASSPPTGGNTIYF
>TRBJ2-3|TRBV5-1|NA|NA
TGCGCCAGCAGCTTGGGACTCTCCCTCACAGATACGCAGTATTTT
CASSLGLSLTDTQYF
>TRBJ1-1|TRBV2|NA|TRBD1
TGTGCCAGCAGTCCGGGACAGGGCTCTGCTGAAGCTTTCTTT
CASSPGQGSAEAFF
>TRBJ2-7|TRBV7-3|NA|TRBD1
TGTGCCAGCAGCACTCGACAGGGTCCCTACGAGCAGTACTTC
CASSTRQGPYEQYF
>TRBJ2-3|TRBV5-5|NA|TRBD2
TGTGCCAGCAGCTTACTAGCGGGAGTTGGAGATACGCAGTATTTT
CASSLLAGVGDTQYF